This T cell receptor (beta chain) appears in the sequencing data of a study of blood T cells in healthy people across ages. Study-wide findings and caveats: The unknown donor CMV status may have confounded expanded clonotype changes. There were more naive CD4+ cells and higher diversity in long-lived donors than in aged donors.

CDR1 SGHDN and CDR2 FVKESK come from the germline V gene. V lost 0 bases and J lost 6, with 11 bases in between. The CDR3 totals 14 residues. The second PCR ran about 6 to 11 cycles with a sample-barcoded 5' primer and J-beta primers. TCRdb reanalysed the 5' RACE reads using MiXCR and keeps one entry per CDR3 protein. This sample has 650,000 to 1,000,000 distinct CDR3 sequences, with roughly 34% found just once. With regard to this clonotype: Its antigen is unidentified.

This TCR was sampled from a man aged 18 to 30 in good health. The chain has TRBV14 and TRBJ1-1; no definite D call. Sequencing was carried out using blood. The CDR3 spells CASSQDFGRAEAFF. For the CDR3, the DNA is TGTGCCAGCAGCCAAGATTTCGGAAGGGCTGAAGCTTTCTTT.